These 30 T cell receptor beta chains were sequenced from one sample in a study of blood T cell repertoires in COVID-19. Method: immunoSEQ multiplex PCR; TCRdb's copy keeps in-frame clones and lacks some. The sample records some 14,000 clones, over 70% being singletons. The sample taken for sequencing was peripheral blood. The receptor source for this set is a human donor in a cohort sampled during active COVID-19.

This chain links TRBV2 with TRBJ2-4; TRBD1 aligns across 10 bases. The CDR3 totals 17 residues. J lost 5 bases, V lost 5 bases, and 12 bases had no gene match. CDR1 is SNHLY, CDR2 FYNNEI, per germline. CDR3 DNA sequence: TGTGCCAGCAGTTGGTCCGGACAGGGGGGTCTCGAAAACATTCAGTACTTC. Translation: CASSWSGQGGLENIQYF.

This chain uses TRBV4-1 with TRBJ2-2; 7 bases map to TRBD2. In germline, CDR1 is MGHRA, CDR2 YSYEKL. Trimming took 0 bases from V and 7 from J; bases not matched to a gene: 5. The CDR3 runs to 15 residues. CDR3 loop: CASSQDGGRGGELFF. As DNA, the CDR3 is TGCGCCAGCAGCCAAGATGGGGGGAGGGGCGGGGAGCTGTTTTTT.

This chain uses TRBV6-5 with TRBJ1-5, with a possible D match to TRBD1 (6 bases). From germline, CDR1 is MNHEY and CDR2 SVGAGI. The CDR3 spans 14 residues. Trimming took 8 bases from V and 3 from J, leaving 14 bases between them. This CDR3 is CASSWTASNQPQHF. DNA for the CDR3: TGTGCCAGCTCTTGGACAGCTTCCAATCAGCCCCAGCATTTT.

The sample holds a few counts of this clone. This chain uses TRBV7-6 with TRBJ2-1; 14 bases line up with TRBD2. The CDR3 has 15 amino acids. Trimming took 4 bases from V and 9 from J; bases not matched to a gene: 5. Germline CDR1 is SGHVS and CDR2 is FNYEAQ. CDR3 nucleotide sequence: TGTGCCAGCAGCTCGGGACTAGCGGGAGTTCGTGAGCAGTTCTTC. This codes for CASSSGLAGVREQFF.

V usage is TRBV5-5 and J usage is TRBJ2-3; the D is unclear. Trimming took 4 bases from V and 7 from J, leaving 16 bases between them. The CDR3 contains 14 residues. In germline, CDR1 is SGHKS, CDR2 YYEKEE (reference sequence). Here the CDR3 DNA reads TGTGCCAGCAGCCCGGAGTGGATGGATTATACGCAGTATTTT. Translating gives CASSPEWMDYTQYF.

The chain employs TRBV27 and TRBJ1-1, with a tentative D call TRBD1 (6 bases). The CDR3 has 13 amino acids. Trimming removed 4 bases from V and 8 bases from J, with 14 bases in between. Germline V gene sequence: CDR1 MNHEY, CDR2 SMNVEV (reference sequence). The CDR3 DNA is TGTGCCAGCAGTTCCGGGACAAACAAAGAAGCTTTCTTT. Translating it yields CASSSGTNKEAFF.

J is TRBJ1-3 and V is TRBV14; 8 bases are a match to TRBD1. The CDR3 length is 14 residues. Germline values: CDR1 SGHDN, CDR2 FVKESK. The junction had 3 bases not matched to a gene; V was cut back by 1 base and J by 7 bases. The CDR3 nucleotides are TGTGCCAGCAGCCAAGGGCAGGGGGCTAACACCATATATTTT. Translating it yields CASSQGQGANTIYF.

The rearrangement uses TRBV11-3 and TRBJ2-2; the D gene is possibly TRBD2 (6 bases). The CDR3 contains 16 residues. V lost 7 bases and J 0 bases, leaving 15 bases between the germline ends. Germline loops: CDR1 SGHNT, CDR2 YENEEA. CDR3 sequence: CASTPEVAANTGELFF. For the CDR3, the DNA is TGTGCCAGCACCCCGGAGGTAGCGGCGAACACCGGGGAGCTGTTTTTT.

The V call is TRBV9, the J call TRBJ1-5, with 8 positions matching TRBD1. Germline lookup yields CDR1 SGDLS and CDR2 YYNGEE. With V trimmed by 2 bases and J by 4 bases, 2 bases remained unmatched. The length of the CDR3 is 14 residues. CDR3 region: CASSVGQGNQPQHF. The CDR3 DNA reads TGTGCCAGCAGCGTTGGACAGGGAAATCAGCCCCAGCATTTT.

This clone was seen once. The chain has TRBV24-1 and TRBJ2-1; D might be TRBD2 (6 bases). The CDR3 runs 15 residues. Looked up from germline, CDR1 is KGHDR and CDR2 is SFDVKD. V dropped 4 bases and J dropped 10 bases, with 19 bases sitting between them. Here the CDR3 reads CATSDPGLLRQEQFF. CDR3 in DNA: TGTGCCACCAGTGACCCGGGACTCCTCAGGCAGGAGCAGTTCTTC.

This clone was counted once. The chain is built from TRBV5-1 and TRBJ1-5; TRBD1 aligns across 7 bases. J lost 4 bases, V lost 0 bases, and 4 bases had no gene match. The CDR3 consists of 15 residues. Per the germline V gene, CDR1 is SGHRS and CDR2 is YFSETQ. In DNA form, the CDR3 reads TGCGCCAGCAGCTTGGAGACAGGGCGAAATCAGCCCCAGCATTTT. Encoded protein: CASSLETGRNQPQHF.

The J gene is TRBJ2-1, the V gene TRBV27, with TRBD2 matching over 8 bases. CDR3 length: 13 amino acids. Germline V gene lookup returns CDR1 MNHEY and CDR2 SMNVEV (reference sequence). With 7 bases clipped from V and 7 bases from J, the junction kept 6 bases outside the gene matches. CDR3: CASMDLAGNEQFF. The CDR3 bases are TGTGCCAGCATGGACCTAGCGGGTAATGAGCAGTTCTTC.

The chain joins TRBV28 to TRBJ1-2; D call uncertain. CDR1 is MDHEN, CDR2 SYDVKM, per germline. Trimming shortened V by 3 bases and J by 8 bases, and 10 bases separated the two germline ends. The CDR3 is 12 amino acids. CDR3 in amino acids: CASSLSAGGYTF. The CDR3 DNA sequence: TGTGCCAGCAGTTTGTCGGCGGGGGGCTACACCTTC.

This chain's CDR3 is CASSRMTGGDSPLHF. Here the CDR3 DNA reads TGTGCCAGCAGCCGTATGACAGGGGGCGACTCACCCCTCCACTTT. The gene calls are TRBV14 and TRBJ1-6; 10 nucleotides match TRBD1. The V segment lost 4 bases and the J segment 10 bases; nucleotides outside the gene matches: 7. Germline CDR1 and CDR2: SGHDN and FVKESK. CDR3 length equals 15 residues.

The chain is built from TRBV5-1 and TRBJ1-4; TRBD1 matches at 9 bases. From germline, CDR1 is SGHRS and CDR2 YFSETQ. The CDR3 extends over 15 amino acids. The J segment lost 7 bases and the V segment lost 2 bases, leaving 6 bases of the junction unmatched. The CDR3: CASSFLQGATEKLFF. CDR3 nucleotides: TGCGCCAGCAGCTTTCTACAGGGGGCGACTGAAAAACTGTTTTTT.

The chain has TRBV6-1 and TRBJ2-2; unclear D gene. Trimming pared 0 bases from V and 2 bases from J, leaving 4 bases between. The CDR3 is 14 amino acids. The germline V gene encodes CDR1 MNHNS and CDR2 SASEGT. The CDR3 coding sequence is TGTGCCAGCAGTGAAGCCGGTAACACCGGGGAGCTGTTTTTT. The encoded protein is CASSEAGNTGELFF.

This clone showed up just a few times. The V gene is TRBV20-1, the J gene TRBJ1-5; 8 nucleotides agree with TRBD1. Looked up from germline, CDR1 is DFQATT and CDR2 is SNEGSKA (reference sequence). The trim removed 3 bases at V and 1 base at J, leaving 5 bases unmatched. The CDR3 length is 15 residues. The DNA of the CDR3 is TGCAGTGCTAGTATCTGGGACAGGAGCAATCAGCCCCAGCATTTT. Protein: CSASIWDRSNQPQHF.

This chain uses TRBV5-6 with TRBJ1-5; D perhaps matches TRBD1 (5 bases). Deletions cut 0 bases from V and 6 bases from J, with 16 bases between. CDR1 is SGHDT and CDR2 is YYEEEE in the germline V gene. The CDR3 extends over 16 amino acids. The DNA of the CDR3 is TGTGCCAGCAGCTTGGGGGCAGGGTGGTTCGGTCAGCCCCAGCATTTT. Translated: CASSLGAGWFGQPQHF.

This clone was counted a few times. The V and J genes are TRBV19 and TRBJ2-3; 9 bases match TRBD2. Per germline, CDR1 LNHDA and CDR2 SQIVND (reference sequence). The length of the CDR3 is 16 residues. V shed 10 bases, J shed 4 bases, and the junction held 15 bases outside the gene matches. This CDR3 is CAISTLAGVGADTQYF. CDR3 sequence (DNA): TGTGCCATATCTACGTTAGCGGGAGTCGGGGCAGATACGCAGTATTTT.

This clone was observed once. The chain recombines TRBV6-5 with TRBJ2-2; 13 bases match TRBD2. J lost 6 bases, V lost 5 bases, and 3 bases had no gene match. The CDR3 runs 15 residues. Per germline, CDR1 MNHEY and CDR2 SVGAGI. The CDR3 reads CASSRLAGGAGELFF. The DNA of the CDR3 is TGTGCCAGCAGTCGACTAGCGGGAGGTGCCGGGGAGCTGTTTTTT.

The chain joins TRBV19 to TRBJ2-2, with 9 bases identical to TRBD1. The CDR3 sequence is 16 residues long. Germline V gene lookup returns CDR1 LNHDA and CDR2 SQIVND (reference sequence). The trim removed 1 base at V and 6 bases at J, leaving 6 bases unmatched. CDR3 nucleotides: TGTGCCAGTAGTATAGGAGGAGGGACAGGGTCCGGGGAGCTGTTTTTT. Protein sequence: CASSIGGGTGSGELFF.

The chain recombines TRBV18 with TRBJ1-1; D not resolved. Trimming took off 2 bases at V and 1 base at J, with 8 bases between the two ends. This CDR3 spans 14 amino acids. CDR1 and CDR2 (germline): KGHSH, LQKENI. The CDR3: CASSPGRGNTEAFF. The DNA of the CDR3 is TGTGCCAGCTCACCAGGGCGGGGGAACACTGAAGCTTTCTTT.

V usage is TRBV11-3 and J usage is TRBJ2-1, with 10 bases lining up with TRBD1. The CDR3 consists of 15 residues. Looked up from germline, CDR1 is SGHNT and CDR2 is YENEEA. Trimming removed 8 bases from V and 8 bases from J; junction bases left unmatched: 12. CDR3 sequence: CASGPGTGAVHEQFF. CDR3 coding DNA: TGTGCCAGCGGTCCAGGGACAGGGGCTGTCCATGAGCAGTTCTTC.

The CDR3 reads CASSFRGKAFF. In nucleotides, the CDR3 is TGTGCCAGCAGTTTTCGGGGGAAAGCTTTCTTT. The J gene is TRBJ1-1, the V gene TRBV12-3 or TRBV12-4, with D perhaps matching TRBD1 (5 bases). This CDR3 is built from 11 residues. With 3 bases removed from V and 9 bases from J, the gap between germline ends came to 8 bases.

The chain employs TRBV4-1 and TRBJ2-5, with TRBD1 as a possible D gene (5 bases). V was shortened by 0 bases and J by 5 bases, with 13 bases between the two germline ends. CDR3 length: 15 amino acids. Germline V CDR1 and CDR2: MGHRA, YSYEKL. The CDR3 spells CASSQDLGRVETQYF. The CDR3 DNA sequence: TGCGCCAGCAGCCAAGATCTTGGCAGGGTTGAGACCCAGTACTTC.

V gene TRBV27 combines with J gene TRBJ2-3; D possibly corresponds to TRBD1 (5 bases). This CDR3 region has 14 residues. Trimming left V 2 bases short and J 9 bases short, with 15 bases between. Germline lookup yields CDR1 MNHEY and CDR2 SMNVEV (reference sequence). The CDR3 region is CASSLLGRTGTQYF. The CDR3 DNA sequence: TGTGCCAGCAGTTTACTGGGGCGAACCGGGACGCAGTATTTT.

The chain carries TRBV6-2 or TRBV6-3 and TRBJ2-1; TRBD2 agrees at 14 bases. The J segment lost 2 bases and the V segment lost 5 bases, leaving 11 bases of the junction unmatched. In germline, CDR1 is MNHEY, CDR2 SVGEGT. The CDR3 loop spans 19 amino acids. The CDR3 loop reads CASSQEGTSGSGPYNEQFF. The CDR3 region has the DNA TGTGCCAGCAGTCAAGAAGGGACTAGCGGGAGTGGCCCCTACAATGAGCAGTTCTTC.

The chain carries TRBV30 and TRBJ2-7, with D possibly being TRBD1 (6 bases). The V gene's germline CDR1 is GTSNPN and CDR2 SVGIG (reference sequence). The CDR3 spans 13 residues. Trimming took off 2 bases at V and 5 bases at J, with 13 bases between the two ends. The DNA for the CDR3 is TGTGCCTGGAGTAGTTTTGGGGGCCACGAGCAGTACTTC. This encodes CAWSSFGGHEQYF.

The chain is built from TRBV20-1 and TRBJ2-2; 9 nucleotides line up with TRBD2. The CDR3 runs 15 residues. V lost 3 bases to trimming and J lost 6 bases; unmatched junction nucleotides: 8. Germline values: CDR1 DFQATT, CDR2 SNEGSKA (reference sequence). The CDR3 nucleotides are TGCAGTGCTAGTCGGGCGGGAGGGCCCTCCGGGGAGCTGTTTTTT. It codes for CSASRAGGPSGELFF.

This chain uses TRBV5-1 with TRBJ2-1; 8 positions match TRBD2. V dropped 4 bases and J dropped 9; count of bases not matched to a gene: 18. The germline V gene encodes CDR1 SGHRS and CDR2 YFSETQ. This CDR3 region has 17 residues. Here the CDR3 DNA reads TGCGCCAGCAGCCCAGGATGGCGGGAGGTCTCGGAAGGTGAGCAGTTCTTC. It encodes CASSPGWREVSEGEQFF.